Described below is a single TCR beta chain sequence and its context. Primers for the PCR totalled 60 Vbeta and 13 Jbeta. Clones were read by immunoSEQ multiplex PCR, and TCRdb kept only the in-frame ones, dropping some. The sample contains over 85,000 clones, approximately 71% of which appear only once. Healthy bone marrow donors supplied every sample. This sample is part of a study of cytomegalovirus exposure and HLA in healthy donors. The CDR3 has 15 residues. The germline V gene has CDR1 MNHEY and CDR2 SVGAGI. With V trimmed by 5 bases and J by 1 base, 5 bases remained unmatched. This TCR was sampled from a female donor in good health and CMV-seronegative. The sequenced material came from PBMCs. V and J are TRBV6-5 and TRBJ1-1; 9 nucleotides align to TRBD1. CDR3 residues: CASSPGTGSNTEAFF. The CDR3 DNA sequence: TGTGCCAGCAGTCCTGGGACAGGGTCGAACACTGAAGCTTTCTTT.